These 16 T cell receptor beta chains came from one sample sequenced in a study of T-cell memory formation after mild COVID-19. MiXCR, run by TCRdb on the 5' RACE reads, gives a single entry per CDR3 protein. The table includes about 58,000 distinct CDR3 sequences, 25% to 35% detected once. Sequenced input: PBMCs or a T cell subset sorted from them (not recorded which). These receptors were obtained from a man between 18 and 35 years old who had mild COVID-19 (a few samples of this study predate the infection). Cell type and time point are not known.

The chain uses TRBV6-5 and TRBJ2-5; 7 bases agree with TRBD2. The CDR3 contains 16 residues. Trimming at V came to 6 bases and at J to 4 bases, leaving 14 bases not matched to a gene. CDR1 and CDR2 (germline): MNHEY, SVGAGI. CDR3 DNA sequence: TGTGCCAGCAGCCAAGGGGTCCGGTGGGGGGGAGAGACCCAGTACTTC. It translates to CASSQGVRWGGETQYF.

V is TRBV7-9 and J is TRBJ1-1, with D tentatively TRBD1 (5 bases). This CDR3 comprises 16 residues. Trimming shortened V by 4 bases and J by 3 bases, and 18 bases separated the two germline ends. Germline V gene sequence: CDR1 SEHNR, CDR2 FQNEAQ (reference sequence). CDR3: CASSSTPGGEDTEAFF. The CDR3, as DNA: TGTGCCAGCAGCTCTACCCCCGGGGGGGAGGACACTGAAGCTTTCTTT. Based on the CDR3 plus reference TRBV7-9 and TRBJ1-1, the full variable domain is DTGVSQNPRHKITKRGQNVTFRCDPISEHNRLYWYRQTLGQGPEFLTYFQNEAQLEKSRLLSDRFSAERPKGSFSTLEIQRTEQGDSAMYLCASSSTPGGEDTEAFFGQGTRLTVV.

This clonotype appeared once. The rearrangement uses TRBV4-1 and TRBJ1-1, with D unclear. CDR1 is MGHRA, CDR2 YSYEKL, per germline. The CDR3 is 13 amino acids. V lost 1 base, J lost 1 base, and 4 bases lay in between. The CDR3 sequence is CASSQGPNTEAFF. The CDR3 DNA is TGCGCCAGCAGCCAAGGTCCGAACACTGAAGCTTTCTTT.

CDR3 bases: TGCGCCAGCAGCCAAGAGGTCGAACTGTACGAGCAGTACTTC. It specifies CASSQEVELYEQYF. J is TRBJ2-7 and V is TRBV4-3; D is unclear. CDR1 and CDR2 (germline): LGHNA, YSLEER. V was shortened by 0 bases and J by 4 bases, with 10 bases between the two germline ends. CDR3 length: 14 amino acids.

This clonotype was picked up a small number of times. The chain recombines TRBV7-9 with TRBJ2-2; D gene uncertain. Germline V gene data show CDR1 as SEHNR and CDR2 as FQNEAQ (reference sequence). V dropped 5 bases and J dropped 6 bases, with 13 bases sitting between them. This CDR3 has 14 residues. DNA for the CDR3: TGTGCCAGCAGCCCGCCCTATGCGTCCGGGGAGCTGTTTTTT. It is translated as CASSPPYASGELFF.

The chain is built from TRBV6-6 and TRBJ2-5; 7 bases line up with TRBD2. Unmatched junction bases numbered 3, after V lost 2 bases and J lost 3 bases. The CDR3 contains 14 residues. Germline loops: CDR1 MNHNY, CDR2 SVGAGI (reference sequence). This CDR3 is CASSYDGGEETQYF. In DNA, the CDR3 is TGTGCCAGCAGTTACGATGGGGGGGAAGAGACCCAGTACTTC.

This chain links TRBV5-1 with TRBJ2-2, with TRBD2 as a possible D gene (7 bases). Trimming cost V 0 bases and J 2 bases, with 8 bases left between them. From germline, CDR1 is SGHRS and CDR2 YFSETQ. There are 15 residues in the CDR3. CDR3 DNA sequence: TGCGCCAGCAGCTTGGGCGGGGGCAACACCGGGGAGCTGTTTTTT. Encoded protein: CASSLGGGNTGELFF.

This clonotype was counted once. The chain couples TRBV11-2 to TRBJ1-1; D is possibly TRBD1 (6 bases). There are 15 residues in the CDR3. Trimming pared 3 bases from V and 1 base from J, leaving 12 bases between. Germline CDR1 is SGHAT and CDR2 is FQNNGV. The CDR3 loop reads CASSFRGGGNTEAFF. The CDR3 coding sequence is TGTGCCAGCAGCTTTAGAGGGGGGGGGAACACTGAAGCTTTCTTT.

This clonotype was observed at least ten times. V usage is TRBV12-3 or TRBV12-4 and J usage is TRBJ2-3; perhaps TRBD2 as D (5 bases). V lost 0 bases to trimming and J lost 12 bases, with 16 bases between them. CDR3 size: 14 residues. This chain's CDR3 is CASSLAVGGQLQYF. CDR3 nucleotide sequence: TGTGCCAGCAGTTTAGCGGTTGGCGGGCAGTTACAGTATTTT.

The chain links TRBV12-3 or TRBV12-4 to TRBJ1-2; possibly TRBD1 for D (5 bases). This CDR3 spans 13 amino acids. V lost 8 bases and J 7 bases, leaving 17 bases between the germline ends. This CDR3 is CASYPRGEGGYTF. CDR3 sequence (DNA): TGTGCCAGCTACCCCCGGGGGGAAGGTGGCTACACCTTC.

This clonotype was seen a few times. The CDR3, as DNA: TGCGCCAGCAGCTTTCGACAGGGTGCCACCGGGGAGCTGTTTTTT. This sequence encodes CASSFRQGATGELFF. This chain joins TRBV4-3 and TRBJ2-2; TRBD1 agrees at 7 bases. This CDR3 is 15 amino acids long. From germline, CDR1 is LGHNA and CDR2 YSLEER. J lost 4 bases, V lost 5 bases, and 7 bases had no gene match.

CDR3 amino acids: CASSEMGSRYNEQFF. CDR3 nucleotides: TGTGCCAGCAGCGAAATGGGGTCTAGGTACAATGAGCAGTTCTTC. The V call is TRBV9, the J call TRBJ2-1; unclear D gene. The CDR3 is 15 residues long. The germline V and J ends were trimmed by 3 bases and 4 bases, with 14 bases remaining between them. Germline loops: CDR1 SGDLS, CDR2 YYNGEE.

A word on this clonotype: Mismatch with germline at one junction end may stem from a read error. This sequence joins TRBV6-2 or TRBV6-3 and TRBJ2-4; D could derive from TRBD1 or TRBD2 (5 bases each). The CDR3 has 11 amino acids. CDR1 and CDR2 from the germline V gene are MNHEY and SVGEGT. The CDR3 here is CASNYPGPWDF. The CDR3 DNA sequence: TGTGCCAGCAACTACCCGGGACCTTGGGACTTC.

The count of this clonotype is one. The chain has TRBV3-1 and TRBJ2-1; the D call may be TRBD1 or TRBD2 (6 bases each). The CDR3 contains 15 residues. Germline values: CDR1 LGHDT, CDR2 YNNKEL (reference sequence). The germline V and J ends were trimmed by 8 bases and 8 bases, with 22 bases remaining between them. The CDR3 sequence is CASRSTGGGFDEQFF. Written as DNA, the CDR3 is TGTGCCAGCCGATCCACCGGGGGCGGTTTCGATGAGCAGTTCTTC.

The chain uses TRBV28 and TRBJ2-6; D possibly corresponds to TRBD1 (6 bases). The germline V gene encodes CDR1 MDHEN and CDR2 SYDVKM. CDR3 length equals 16 residues. V lost 8 bases, J lost 5 bases, and 19 bases lay in between. CDR3 sequence (DNA): TGTGCCAGCCGGGACACCGCTTATAATTGGGCCAACGTCCTGACTTTC. Its translation: CASRDTAYNWANVLTF.

This clonotype was observed a handful of times. V gene TRBV11-2 combines with J gene TRBJ2-3; TRBD2 is a possible D gene (7 bases). The germline CDR1 and CDR2 sequences are SGHAT and FQNNGV. CDR3 size: 13 residues. CDR3 in DNA: TGTGCAGGGGGGGTAGCGGCGGGAGATACGCAGTATTTT. Its translation is CAGGVAAGDTQYF. The complete variable domain, with remaining parts taken from reference TRBV11-2 and TRBJ2-3, reads EAGVAQSPRYKIIEKRQSVAFWCNPISGHATLYWYQQILGQGPKLLIQFQNNGVVDDSQLPKDRFSAERLKGVDSTLKIQPAKLEDSAVYLCAGGVAAGDTQYFGPGTRLTVL.